These 18 T cell receptor beta chains came from one sample sequenced in a study of T cell repertoires in cytomegalovirus infection. Their specific antigens are unknown. TCRdb fed the reads into MiXCR, producing one record per CDR3 protein. The table includes under 500,000 distinct CDR3 sequences, roughly 43% detected once. This sample comprised cultured PBMCs, obtained from culture after CMV antigen stimulation. These receptors were collected from a human donor in good health (CMV status not recorded). Some clones in this sample may be carry-over from other donors' samples.

Only a few counts were recorded for this clonotype. The V gene is TRBV5-1, the J gene TRBJ2-1; possibly TRBD1 for D (6 bases). The CDR3 consists of 15 residues. Per the germline V gene, CDR1 is SGHRS and CDR2 is YFSETQ. Trimming pared 2 bases from V and 5 bases from J, leaving 14 bases between. CDR3 sequence: CASSLRTAGDNEQFF. CDR3 DNA sequence: TGCGCCAGCAGCTTAAGAACGGCAGGGGACAATGAGCAGTTCTTC.

CDR3 DNA sequence: TGTGCCAGCAGCTTAAGCTTAGCGGTATCGGCCTACAATGAGCAGTTCTTC. Translation: CASSLSLAVSAYNEQFF. The gene calls are TRBV7-2 and TRBJ2-1; D possibly corresponds to TRBD2 (6 bases). The CDR3 is 17 amino acids. V lost 2 bases, J lost 2 bases, and 16 bases lay in between. Per the germline V gene, CDR1 is SGHTA and CDR2 is FQGNSA.

The chain combines TRBV7-9 with TRBJ2-3, with 10 bases aligning to TRBD2. The V gene's germline CDR1 is SEHNR and CDR2 FQNEAQ (reference sequence). V dropped 5 bases and J dropped 9; count of bases not matched to a gene: 14. This CDR3 contains 16 residues. CDR3 sequence reads: CASSPVRASGRGTQYF. DNA for the CDR3: TGTGCCAGCAGCCCTGTCCGGGCTAGCGGGAGAGGGACGCAGTATTTT.

This clonotype was picked up many times. The genes are TRBV5-1 and TRBJ1-1; D unclear. Trimming removed 0 bases from V and 2 bases from J, with 14 bases in between. CDR1 is SGHRS, CDR2 YFSETQ, per germline. The CDR3 has 16 residues. CDR3 nucleotide sequence: TGCGCCAGCAGCTTGGCTGTCACCAAGGCTAACACTGAAGCTTTCTTT. It specifies CASSLAVTKANTEAFF.

The sample holds a few counts of this clonotype. The chain joins TRBV28 to TRBJ1-4; D is ambiguous. The CDR3 has 13 amino acids. In germline, CDR1 is MDHEN, CDR2 SYDVKM. Trimming removed 8 bases at V and 5 bases at J, with 12 bases between. The CDR3 nucleotides read TGTGCCAGCGAAGGGATGGCAAATGAAAAACTGTTTTTT. Protein sequence: CASEGMANEKLFF.

The chain links TRBV5-6 to TRBJ2-1; tentatively, D is TRBD2 (6 bases). Trimming shortened V by 2 bases and J by 4 bases, and 13 bases separated the two germline ends. This CDR3 has 15 residues. CDR1 and CDR2 from the germline V gene are SGHDT and YYEEEE. The CDR3 here is CASSFLPDYYNEQFF. The CDR3 region has the DNA TGTGCCAGCAGCTTTCTCCCGGACTATTACAATGAGCAGTTCTTC. The complete variable domain, with remaining parts taken from reference TRBV5-6 and TRBJ2-1, reads DAGVTQSPTHLIKTRGQQVTLRCSPKSGHDTVSWYQQALGQGPQFIFQYYEEEERQRGNFPDRFSGHQFPNYSSELNVNALLLGDSALYLCASSFLPDYYNEQFFGPGTRLTVL.

The chain recombines TRBV7-9 with TRBJ2-2; 10 positions agree with TRBD2. J lost 4 bases, V lost 2 bases, and 7 bases had no gene match. CDR3 length: 17 amino acids. CDR1 SEHNR and CDR2 FQNEAQ come from the germline V gene (reference sequence). The CDR3 coding sequence is TGTGCCAGCAGCTTACGCCTTAGCGGGGGGCCCACCGGGGAGCTGTTTTTT. Its protein is CASSLRLSGGPTGELFF.

This chain joins TRBV7-2 and TRBJ1-5, with unresolved D. V dropped 1 base and J dropped 4 bases, with 8 bases sitting between them. Germline V gives CDR1 SGHTA, CDR2 FQGNSA. This CDR3 has 14 amino acids. The CDR3 is CASSLVWQNQPQHF. In DNA form, the CDR3 reads TGTGCCAGCAGCTTAGTGTGGCAAAATCAGCCCCAGCATTTT.

The chain employs TRBV7-2 and TRBJ2-3; possibly TRBD1 or TRBD2 for D (6 bases each). From germline, CDR1 is SGHTA and CDR2 FQGNSA. There are 17 residues in the CDR3. Trimming left V 5 bases short and J 9 bases short, with 27 bases between. The CDR3 DNA reads as TGTGCCAGCAGCCTCCGGGGGTGGGGGCCAGAGGGGCGGACGCAGTATTTT. This encodes CASSLRGWGPEGRTQYF.

J is TRBJ1-1 and V is TRBV29-1; D is undetermined. Germline assignment: CDR1 SQVTM and CDR2 ANQGSEA. The CDR3 extends over 14 amino acids. The ends were cut back, 4 bases at V and 1 base at J, with 13 bases in the middle. The DNA of the CDR3 is TGCAGCGTTGTTCCAGGCCTACAGAACACTGAAGCTTTCTTT. This codes for CSVVPGLQNTEAFF.

The chain is built from TRBV12-3 or TRBV12-4 and TRBJ1-1, with TRBD1 as a possible D gene (5 bases). V was trimmed by 4 bases and J by 3 bases, leaving 18 bases between them. This CDR3 has 16 residues. CDR3 nucleotide sequence: TGTGCCAGCAGTTATGGGGTGGGGCGCTGGGACACTGAAGCTTTCTTT. It specifies CASSYGVGRWDTEAFF.

This clonotype has only a few counts. The V gene is TRBV28, the J gene TRBJ2-7; 7 positions agree with TRBD1. Per the germline V gene, CDR1 is MDHEN and CDR2 is SYDVKM. The length of the CDR3 is 15 residues. The V segment lost 6 bases and the J segment 7 bases; nucleotides outside the gene matches: 15. CDR3 coding DNA: TGTGCCAGCAGGCAGGGGGACACAATCCCCTGGGAGCAGTACTTC. Its protein is CASRQGDTIPWEQYF.

This clonotype appeared a few times. The rearrangement uses TRBV7-2 and TRBJ2-7, with D possibly being TRBD1 or TRBD2 (7 bases each). CDR1 is SGHTA, CDR2 FQGNSA, per germline. The CDR3 is 15 residues long. V was pared by 1 base and J by 6 bases, with 16 bases between. The CDR3 spells CASSLGGGQFPEQYF. CDR3 in DNA: TGTGCCAGCAGCTTAGGGGGGGGACAGTTCCCCGAGCAGTACTTC.

This chain joins TRBV7-2 and TRBJ1-2; TRBD1 matches 7 bases. Germline lookup yields CDR1 SGHTA and CDR2 FQGNSA. Losses at the gene ends were 0 bases for V and 2 bases for J; bases not matched to a gene: 3. The CDR3 runs 15 residues. The CDR3 loop reads CASSLAAGGNYGYTF. DNA of the CDR3: TGTGCCAGCAGCTTAGCGGCAGGGGGGAACTATGGCTACACCTTC.

This rearrangement joins TRBV10-1 to TRBJ2-7; D is perhaps TRBD2 (6 bases). Germline V gives CDR1 WNHNN, CDR2 SYGVQD (reference sequence). Trimming shortened V by 6 bases and J by 3 bases, and 12 bases separated the two germline ends. This CDR3 region has 13 residues. In DNA form, the CDR3 reads TGCGCCAGCAGCGCCGCCGGGGGCTACGAGCAGTACTTC. Its translation: CASSAAGGYEQYF.

The rearrangement joins TRBV6-2 or TRBV6-3 to TRBJ2-5, with D possibly matching TRBD2 (5 bases). This CDR3 region has 14 residues. Deletions cut 6 bases from V and 4 bases from J, with 15 bases between. Germline assignment: CDR1 MNHEY and CDR2 SVGEGT. This CDR3 reads CASSSGPPVETQYF. CDR3 sequence (DNA): TGTGCCAGCAGCAGCGGACCCCCAGTAGAGACCCAGTACTTC.

The chain uses TRBV6-2 or TRBV6-3 and TRBJ1-5; 7 bases line up with TRBD1. The junction had 15 bases not matched to a gene; V was cut back by 5 bases and J by 8 bases. The germline CDR1 and CDR2 sequences are MNHEY and SVGEGT. The CDR3 covers 16 residues. The CDR3 loop reads CASSNPDREFWKPQHF. Written as DNA, the CDR3 is TGTGCCAGCAGTAACCCTGACAGGGAGTTTTGGAAGCCCCAGCATTTT.

This chain uses TRBV12-3 or TRBV12-4 with TRBJ1-1; unclear D gene. CDR3 length: 14 amino acids. V lost 3 bases and J lost 5, with 13 bases in between. CDR3 amino acids: CASSFISSRTEAFF. CDR3 nucleotide sequence: TGTGCCAGCAGTTTTATCTCTAGTAGGACTGAAGCTTTCTTT.